The entry below gives a single T cell receptor beta chain sequence along with its context. Other DNA sequences in the sample encode the same CDR3. Treatment denoted: some 20 received Ad26.COV2.S at low or high dose, single or two shots; 5 received placebo; per-sample allocation not given. On day 63 after the first injection, vaccine and placebo recipients gave samples. The donor's status was that of an adult aged 18-55 years in Boston. Its platform was an Ad26 vector, and its expressed antigen was Wuhan-strain SARS-CoV-2 spike. The data originate from a study of Ad26.COV2.S vaccination and SARS-CoV-2 variants. About the research overall: Each vaccinee took Ad26.COV2.S intramuscularly, once or twice 56 days apart.

Produced via immunoSEQ multiplex PCR; TCRdb's table is partial and in-frame only. Of some 420,000 clones in the sample, roughly 90% were seen once. The starting material was peripheral blood, obtained in a trial of Ad26.COV2.S vaccine versus placebo. This receptor was obtained from a person between 18 and 65 years old who received the Ad26.COV2.S COVID-19 vaccine or a placebo.

The DNA of the CDR3 is TGCGCCAGCAGTCTGGCCGTGAACACTGAAGCTTTCTTT. It encodes CASSLAVNTEAFF. This chain joins TRBV5-1 and TRBJ1-1, with D uncertain. V gave up 5 bases and J gave up 0 bases, with 8 bases separating them. The CDR3 consists of 13 residues. Germline loops: CDR1 SGHRS, CDR2 YFSETQ.